A selection of T cell receptor beta chains follows, all from one sample in a study of response to subunit inactivated influenza vaccine. TCRdb redid the calling of the RT-PCR reads with MiXCR, one entry per CDR3 protein. The sample has 600,000 to 850,000 distinct CDR3 sequences; 11% to 15% are singletons. The starting material was PBMCs from blood, obtained 14 to 15 days before vaccination. The source is a man aged 50 or older who received an inactivated influenza vaccine. Both conserved end residues are part of each CDR3. A D gene is named only where the DNA matches it firmly. Some rows mark clone size as missing; the rest say once, few, many or name a class of expanded clone.

j_gene: TRBJ2-1; d_gene: -; abundance: -; v_gene: TRBV6-6; CDR3aa: CASSYMDYNEQFF; CDR3nt: TGTGCCAGCAGTTACATGGACTACAATGAGCAGTTCTTC
j_gene: TRBJ2-3; d_gene: -; abundance: -; v_gene: TRBV3-1; CDR3aa: CASSQGDRTQYF; CDR3nt: TGTGCCAGCAGCCAAGGAGATAGGACGCAGTATTTT
j_gene: TRBJ2-7; d_gene: -; abundance: few; v_gene: TRBV20-1; CDR3aa: CSASPRWDEQYF; CDR3nt: TGCAGTGCTAGTCCCAGGTGGGACGAGCAGTACTTC
j_gene: TRBJ2-2; d_gene: -; abundance: few; v_gene: TRBV6-5; CDR3aa: CASSYSKMRATGELFF; CDR3nt: TGTGCCAGCAGTTACTCGAAAATGCGAGCCACCGGGGAGCTGTTTTTT
j_gene: TRBJ1-4; d_gene: TRBD1; abundance: few; v_gene: TRBV2; CDR3aa: CASSRDRGRNEKLFF; CDR3nt: TGTGCCAGCAGTAGAGACAGGGGGCGTAATGAAAAACTGTTTTTT
j_gene: TRBJ2-4; d_gene: -; abundance: few; v_gene: TRBV20-1; CDR3aa: CSARDRTLQYF; CDR3nt: TGCAGTGCTAGAGACAGGACCCTTCAGTACTTC
j_gene: TRBJ2-7; d_gene: TRBD1; abundance: -; v_gene: TRBV3-1; CDR3aa: CASSQNRDRAYEQYF; CDR3nt: TGTGCCAGCAGCCAGAACCGGGACAGGGCCTACGAGCAGTACTTC
j_gene: TRBJ2-5; d_gene: TRBD1; abundance: many; v_gene: TRBV12-3/TRBV12-4; CDR3aa: CASSFRQGGETQYF; CDR3nt: TGTGCCAGCAGTTTCCGACAGGGGGGAGAGACCCAGTACTTC
j_gene: TRBJ1-5; d_gene: TRBD1; abundance: -; v_gene: TRBV29-1; CDR3aa: CSAVQQGAGQPQHF; CDR3nt: TGCAGCGCCGTTCAACAGGGGGCTGGTCAGCCCCAGCATTTT
j_gene: TRBJ2-1; d_gene: -; abundance: few; v_gene: TRBV28; CDR3aa: CASSPGEGRRFYEQFF; CDR3nt: TGTGCCAGCAGTCCAGGGGAGGGCAGGCGATTTTATGAGCAGTTCTTC
j_gene: TRBJ2-1; d_gene: -; abundance: many; v_gene: TRBV5-1; CDR3aa: CASSLASGNEQFF; CDR3nt: TGTGCCAGCAGTTTAGCGTCAGGAAATGAGCAGTTCTTC
j_gene: TRBJ2-1; d_gene: TRBD1; abundance: -; v_gene: TRBV3-1; CDR3aa: CASSTPRGSGGQQFF; CDR3nt: TGTGCCAGCAGCACCCCAAGGGGTTCAGGGGGACAGCAGTTCTTC
j_gene: TRBJ1-5; d_gene: -; abundance: -; v_gene: TRBV30; CDR3aa: CAWSVTGQPQHF; CDR3nt: TGTGCCTGGAGTGTAACTGGTCAGCCCCAGCATTTT
j_gene: TRBJ2-5; d_gene: -; abundance: few; v_gene: TRBV4-3; CDR3aa: CASSQDPTQETQYF; CDR3nt: TGCGCCAGCAGCCAAGATCCTACCCAAGAGACCCAGTACTTC